The 24 T cell receptor beta chains reported below all come from one sample, sequenced in a study of T cells in Graves' hyperthyroidism and ophthalmopathy. Researchers took RNA transcripts and amplified the TCR beta CDR3 regions from them. First-round RT-PCR of the TCR CDR3 relied on the HTBI primer set. A single record per CDR3 protein comes from TCRdb applying MiXCR to the multiplex PCR reads. Of approximately 560,000 distinct CDR3 sequences detected, about half appear once; the ten largest clones hold about 7.9%. Sequenced input: peripheral blood or thyroid tissue (not recorded which). The receptor set was obtained from a woman under 30 with Graves' hyperthyroidism.

At least ten counts were recorded for this clonotype. The chain has TRBV29-1 and TRBJ1-2; D gene uncertain. With 0 bases removed from V and 8 bases from J, the gap between germline ends came to 10 bases. Germline CDR1 is SQVTM and CDR2 is ANQGSEA. The CDR3 runs to 12 residues. This CDR3 reads CSVEDQRSGYTF. CDR3 sequence (DNA): TGCAGCGTTGAAGATCAAAGGTCAGGCTACACCTTC.

The gene calls are TRBV9 and TRBJ2-5; 11 nucleotides match TRBD2. V lost 2 bases, J lost 5 bases, and 11 bases stayed unmatched. This CDR3 spans 17 amino acids. Germline CDR1 and CDR2: SGDLS and YYNGEE. Here the CDR3 reads CASSVSSGRRVGETQYF. In DNA, the CDR3 is TGTGCCAGCAGCGTTTCTAGCGGGAGGCGGGTCGGGGAGACCCAGTACTTC.

The V gene is TRBV7-8, the J gene TRBJ2-5; 7 positions match TRBD2. Germline CDR1 reads SGHVS; CDR2 reads FQNEAQ. V was pared by 7 bases and J by 5 bases, with 13 bases of the junction left unmatched. There are 15 residues in the CDR3. CDR3 nucleotide sequence: TGTGCCAGCACCCCCGGGGCTAGCGGTCGGGAGACCCAGTACTTC. Residues: CASTPGASGRETQYF. The variable domain in full, with the rest retrieved from reference TRBV7-8 and TRBJ2-5, is GAGVSQSPRYKVAKRGQDVALRCDPISGHVSLFWYQQALGQGPEFLTYFQNEAQLDKSGLPSDRFFAERPEGSVSTLKIQRTQQEDSAVYLCASTPGASGRETQYFGPGTRLLVL.

V is TRBV29-1 and J is TRBJ1-3; 12 bases align to TRBD1. Germline V gives CDR1 SQVTM, CDR2 ANQGSEA. The CDR3 is 16 amino acids. With V trimmed by 0 bases and J by 3 bases, 3 bases remained unmatched. The CDR3 loop is CSVEDRDRGLGNTIYF. The CDR3 DNA reads TGCAGCGTTGAAGATCGGGACAGGGGGCTTGGAAACACCATATATTTT.

This rearrangement joins TRBV20-1 to TRBJ1-1; D is unclear. The V gene lost 0 bases and the J gene lost 1 base, with 6 bases spanning the gap. The CDR3 is 13 amino acids. In germline, CDR1 is DFQATT, CDR2 SNEGSKA (reference sequence). The CDR3 protein is CSARETTNTEAFF. The DNA of the CDR3 is TGCAGTGCTAGAGAGACGACGAACACTGAAGCTTTCTTT.

This chain links TRBV12-3 or TRBV12-4 with TRBJ1-6; 7 nucleotides match TRBD1. The junction had 12 bases not matched to a gene; V was cut back by 5 bases and J by 14 bases. CDR3 length: 14 residues. The CDR3 loop is CASSESQGLSALHF. CDR3 sequence (DNA): TGTGCCAGCAGTGAATCACAGGGGCTGTCAGCCCTCCACTTT.

The rearrangement links TRBV10-3 to TRBJ1-5; D ambiguous. Germline V CDR1 and CDR2: ENHRY, SYGVKD. The CDR3 is made up of 13 amino acids. Trimming took off 3 bases at V and 5 bases at J, with 8 bases between the two ends. CDR3 coding DNA: TGTGCCATCAGTGAAAGAAGGTATCAGCCCCAGCATTTT. Translating it yields CAISERRYQPQHF.

The table lists this clonotype with many counts. This sequence joins TRBV7-9 and TRBJ1-1; TRBD1 matches 11 bases. Germline V CDR1 and CDR2: SEHNR, FQNEAQ (reference sequence). The junction had 4 bases not matched to a gene; V was cut back by 5 bases and J by 11 bases. The CDR3 extends over 12 amino acids. The CDR3: CASSRDRGMAFF. CDR3 DNA sequence: TGTGCCAGCAGCCGGGACAGGGGGATGGCTTTCTTT.

This CDR3 reads CAITDRRNSPLHF. The CDR3 DNA follows: TGTGCCATCACTGACAGAAGGAATTCACCCCTCCACTTT. This chain joins TRBV10-3 and TRBJ1-6; D might be TRBD1 (5 bases). Germline V gene data show CDR1 as ENHRY and CDR2 as SYGVKD. Trimming stripped 7 bases from V and 7 bases from J, with 11 bases between. The length of the CDR3 is 13 residues.

This chain connects TRBV15 to TRBJ2-6; possible D gene TRBD1, 5 bases. The CDR3 has 15 residues. V was shortened by 0 bases and J by 6 bases, with 9 bases between the two germline ends. The germline gives CDR1 LNHNV, CDR2 YYDKDF (reference sequence). For the CDR3, the DNA is TGTGCCACCAGCAGAGATGGGGCTTCGGCCAACGTCCTGACTTTC. Protein sequence: CATSRDGASANVLTF.

The chain employs TRBV29-1 and TRBJ2-3; D is possibly TRBD1 (5 bases). The CDR3 runs 15 residues. Trimming removed 0 bases at V and 0 bases at J, with 10 bases between. Germline CDR1 and CDR2: SQVTM and ANQGSEA. CDR3: CSVEDRATSTDTQYF. Here the CDR3 DNA reads TGCAGCGTTGAAGACAGGGCCACTAGCACAGATACGCAGTATTTT.

The chain has TRBV30 and TRBJ1-2; unclear D gene. The CDR3 has 13 amino acids. Trimming removed 1 base at V and 7 bases at J, with 13 bases between. Germline-derived CDR1 and CDR2 are GTSNPN and SVGIG (reference sequence). CDR3 in amino acids: CAWSDIPTGGYTF. CDR3 DNA sequence: TGTGCCTGGAGTGACATTCCGACTGGTGGCTACACCTTC.

The chain is built from TRBV2 and TRBJ1-1; the D gene is possibly TRBD1 (6 bases). This CDR3 comprises 15 residues. Germline loops: CDR1 SNHLY, CDR2 FYNNEI. The V end lost 6 bases, the J end lost 1 base, and 15 bases lay between the germline ends. The CDR3 loop reads CASRTGMGRNTEAFF. Written as DNA, the CDR3 is TGTGCCAGCAGAACAGGGATGGGAAGGAACACTGAAGCTTTCTTT.

In this sample, this clonotype turned up once. The chain is built from TRBV7-3 and TRBJ2-7, with unresolved D. The germline CDR1 and CDR2 sequences are SGHTA and FQGTGA. Trimming left V 5 bases short and J 5 bases short, with 10 bases between. This CDR3 region has 12 residues. The CDR3, as DNA: TGTGCCAGCAGCAGGGCCCTCGACGAGCAGTACTTC. Protein sequence: CASSRALDEQYF.

This clonotype was seen more than once but under ten times. CDR3 in DNA: TGTGCCAGCAGTACGACAGGGGGCCGTTCACCCCTCCACTTT. Translation gives CASSTTGGRSPLHF. The chain links TRBV2 to TRBJ1-6; 10 bases map to TRBD1. The CDR3 totals 14 residues. CDR1 and CDR2 (germline): SNHLY, FYNNEI. J was trimmed by 9 bases and V by 5 bases; bases with no gene match: 4.

This chain links TRBV20-1 with TRBJ1-5; a possible D gene is TRBD1 (5 bases). Germline V gene sequence: CDR1 DFQATT, CDR2 SNEGSKA (reference sequence). CDR3 length: 14 amino acids. Trimming shortened V by 2 bases and J by 11 bases, and 19 bases separated the two germline ends. The CDR3: CSARLGGREETQHF. In nucleotides, the CDR3 is TGCAGTGCTAGACTGGGGGGGAGGGAGGAGACCCAGCATTTT.

This clonotype appeared once. This chain uses TRBV20-1 with TRBJ2-5; possible D gene TRBD2, 6 bases. The CDR3 is 13 amino acids. V was trimmed by 6 bases and J by 1 base, leaving 12 bases between them. Per germline, CDR1 DFQATT and CDR2 SNEGSKA (reference sequence). CDR3 sequence (DNA): TGCAGTGCCGGTGCGGGACGCCAAGAGACCCAGTACTTC. As protein: CSAGAGRQETQYF.

This clonotype was observed at least ten times. The chain combines TRBV24-1 with TRBJ1-2; a possible D gene is TRBD1 (6 bases). Per the germline V gene, CDR1 is KGHDR and CDR2 is SFDVKD. V lost 2 bases to trimming and J lost 9 bases, with 18 bases between them. This CDR3 is 15 amino acids long. CDR3: CATSDSLRGRRSYTF. CDR3 coding DNA: TGTGCCACCAGTGATTCCCTGCGGGGGCGGAGAAGCTACACCTTC.

This chain links TRBV30 with TRBJ1-1; weak D call: TRBD1 (5 bases). This CDR3 is built from 12 residues. The germline V and J ends were trimmed by 4 bases and 4 bases, with 10 bases remaining between them. Germline V gene data show CDR1 as GTSNPN and CDR2 as SVGIG (reference sequence). CDR3 coding DNA: TGTGCCTGGATGGGACTCGGCACTGAAGCTTTCTTT. As protein: CAWMGLGTEAFF.

The rearrangement links TRBV9 to TRBJ2-5; D gene ambiguous. Per germline, CDR1 SGDLS and CDR2 YYNGEE. The CDR3 has 12 amino acids. Deletions cut 7 bases from V and 7 bases from J, with 14 bases between. The CDR3 spells CASSPPEGTQYF. CDR3 in DNA: TGTGCCAGCTCACCACCGGAAGGGACCCAGTACTTC.

The rearrangement uses TRBV20-1 and TRBJ2-7; tentatively, D is TRBD1 (6 bases). Germline V lookup: CDR1 DFQATT, CDR2 SNEGSKA (reference sequence). The CDR3 spans 13 residues. The V gene lost 3 bases and the J gene lost 2 bases, with 11 bases spanning the gap. Here the CDR3 DNA reads TGCAGTGCTAGTTCCGGGGACACCTACGAGCAGTACTTC. Protein: CSASSGDTYEQYF.

The chain carries TRBV24-1 and TRBJ1-1; 8 bases line up with TRBD1. V trimming: 0 bases; J trimming: 4 bases; junction bases outside the gene matches: 6. Germline CDR1 reads KGHDR; CDR2 reads SFDVKD. CDR3 length: 16 residues. This CDR3 is CATSDLPDRGGTEAFF. CDR3 nucleotides: TGTGCCACCAGTGATTTGCCCGACAGGGGTGGCACTGAAGCTTTCTTT.

This clonotype has a handful of counts. The chain joins TRBV15 to TRBJ2-2, with D possibly TRBD2 on 6 matching bases. Germline V gene sequence: CDR1 LNHNV, CDR2 YYDKDF (reference sequence). The CDR3 totals 14 residues. The germline V and J ends were trimmed by 3 bases and 1 base, with 6 bases remaining between them. DNA for the CDR3: TGTGCCACCAGCAGGCGGGGGAACACCGGGGAGCTGTTTTTT. Protein: CATSRRGNTGELFF.

There are many counts of this clonotype. The V and J genes are TRBV10-2 and TRBJ2-7, with 7 bases lining up with TRBD1. The ends lost 6 bases at V and 0 bases at J; junction bases unmatched: 5. The CDR3 covers 14 residues. Germline CDR1 and CDR2: WSHSY and SAAADI. CDR3: CASRTGTSSYEQYF. The CDR3 DNA reads as TGCGCCAGCAGGACAGGGACCAGCTCCTACGAGCAGTACTTC.